This T cell receptor beta chain came from a study of human T cells and chemical hapten exposure. Described time point: pre-sensitization, week 0. Sample treatment: therapeutic diphenylcyclopropenone sensitization with weekly scalp DPC. TCRdb passed the RACE reads through MiXCR, listing each CDR3 protein once. This table has 80,000 to 100,000 distinct CDR3 sequences, roughly a tenth appearing once. Sequences were derived from whole blood, sampled in connection with sensitization to the hapten diphenylcyclopropenone (DPC). The source of this sequence is a middle-aged woman with alopecia areata. Some clones in this sample may be carry-over from other donors' samples.

This CDR3 is CASSLADRDTQYF. CDR3 nucleotides: TGTGCCAGCAGTTTAGCGGACAGAGATACGCAGTATTTT. The chain carries TRBV12-3 or TRBV12-4 and TRBJ2-3, with a possible D match to TRBD1 (6 bases). The V end lost 0 bases, the J end lost 5 bases, and 6 bases lay between the germline ends. The CDR3 has 13 amino acids.